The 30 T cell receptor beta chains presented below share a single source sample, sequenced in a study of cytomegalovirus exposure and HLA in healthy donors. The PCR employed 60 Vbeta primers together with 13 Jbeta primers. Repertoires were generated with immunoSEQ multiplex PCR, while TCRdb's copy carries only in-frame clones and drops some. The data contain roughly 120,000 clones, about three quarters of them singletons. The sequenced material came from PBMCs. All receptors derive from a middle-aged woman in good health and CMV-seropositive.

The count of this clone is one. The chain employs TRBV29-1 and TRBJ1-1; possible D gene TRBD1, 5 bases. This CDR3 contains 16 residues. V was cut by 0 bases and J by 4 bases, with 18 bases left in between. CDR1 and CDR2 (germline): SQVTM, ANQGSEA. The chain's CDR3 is CSVEDLWGQGGTEAFF. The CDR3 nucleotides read TGCAGCGTTGAAGATCTATGGGGCCAGGGTGGCACTGAAGCTTTCTTT. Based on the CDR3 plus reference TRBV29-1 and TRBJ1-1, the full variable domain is SAVISQKPSRDICQRGTSLTIQCQVDSQVTMMFWYRQQPGQSLTLIATANQGSEATYESGFVIDKFPISRPNLTFSTLTVSNMSPEDSSIYLCSVEDLWGQGGTEAFFGQGTRLTVV.

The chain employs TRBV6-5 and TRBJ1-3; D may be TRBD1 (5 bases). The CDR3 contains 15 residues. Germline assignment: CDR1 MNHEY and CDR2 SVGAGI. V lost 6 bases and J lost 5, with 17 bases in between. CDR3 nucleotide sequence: TGTGCCAGCAGACCGACAGATCGCACTCGAAACACCATATATTTT. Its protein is CASRPTDRTRNTIYF.

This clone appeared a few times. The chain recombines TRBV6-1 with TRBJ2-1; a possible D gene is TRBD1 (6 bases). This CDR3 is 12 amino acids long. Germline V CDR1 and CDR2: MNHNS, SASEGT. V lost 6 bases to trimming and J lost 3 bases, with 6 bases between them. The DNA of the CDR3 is TGTGCCAGCAGGACAGGCTACAATGAGCAGTTCTTC. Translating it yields CASRTGYNEQFF.

The CDR3 DNA follows: TGTGCTAGTGGTTTACAGAGCGGGGGAGCTTACAATGAGCAGTTCTTC. This gives the protein CASGLQSGGAYNEQFF. The chain joins TRBV12-5 to TRBJ2-1, with 8 bases aligning to TRBD2. The CDR3 is made up of 16 amino acids. V lost 3 bases to trimming and J lost 4 bases; unmatched junction nucleotides: 8. The germline V gene encodes CDR1 LGHNT and CDR2 FRNRAP. Full variable domain (missing parts from reference TRBV12-5 and TRBJ2-1): DARVTQTPRHKVTEMGQEVTMRCQPILGHNTVFWYRQTMMQGLELLAYFRNRAPLDDSGMPKDRFSAEMPDATLATLKIQPSEPRDSAVYFCASGLQSGGAYNEQFFGPGTRLTVL.

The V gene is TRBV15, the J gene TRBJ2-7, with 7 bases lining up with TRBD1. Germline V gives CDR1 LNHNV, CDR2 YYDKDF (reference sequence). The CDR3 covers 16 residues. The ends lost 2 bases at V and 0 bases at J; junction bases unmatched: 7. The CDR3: CATSRNRGPLSYEQYF. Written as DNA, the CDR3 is TGTGCCACCAGCAGAAACAGGGGCCCCCTCTCCTACGAGCAGTACTTC.

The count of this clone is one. DNA for the CDR3: TGCGCCAGCAGCTTGGTGCCAGAAGATGGTTCACCCCTCCACTTT. Translating gives CASSLVPEDGSPLHF. This chain links TRBV5-1 with TRBJ1-6, with no clear D. CDR3 length: 15 residues. Between the trimmed V and J ends, which lost 0 bases and 9 bases, there was a span of 13 bases. In germline, CDR1 is SGHRS, CDR2 YFSETQ.

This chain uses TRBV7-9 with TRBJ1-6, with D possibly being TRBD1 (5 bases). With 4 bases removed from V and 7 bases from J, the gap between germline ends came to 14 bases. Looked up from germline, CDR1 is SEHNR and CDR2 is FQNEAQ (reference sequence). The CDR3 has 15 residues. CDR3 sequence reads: CASSSQTVRNSPLHF. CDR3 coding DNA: TGTGCCAGCAGCTCCCAGACAGTTCGCAATTCACCCCTCCACTTT.

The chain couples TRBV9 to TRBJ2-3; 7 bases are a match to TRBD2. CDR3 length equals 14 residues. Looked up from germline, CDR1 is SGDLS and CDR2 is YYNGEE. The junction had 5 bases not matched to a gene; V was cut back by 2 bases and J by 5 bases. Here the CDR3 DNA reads TGTGCCAGCAGCGTGGGGGTAGCGGGAGATACGCAGTATTTT. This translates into CASSVGVAGDTQYF.

The CDR3 DNA follows: TGTGCCATCAGTGAGTCGCGGGGGAGGTACGAGCAGTACTTC. Protein sequence: CAISESRGRYEQYF. The rearrangement joins TRBV10-3 to TRBJ2-7; 7 bases are shared with TRBD2. V shed 0 bases, J shed 4 bases, and the junction held 3 bases outside the gene matches. From germline, CDR1 is ENHRY and CDR2 SYGVKD. This CDR3 is 14 amino acids long.

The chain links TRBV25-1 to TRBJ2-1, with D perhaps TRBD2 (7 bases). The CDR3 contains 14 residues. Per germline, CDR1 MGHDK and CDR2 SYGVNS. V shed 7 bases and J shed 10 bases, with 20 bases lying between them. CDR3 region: CASTQGGGGSEQFF. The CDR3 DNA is TGTGCCAGCACCCAAGGGGGGGGAGGGAGCGAGCAGTTCTTC.

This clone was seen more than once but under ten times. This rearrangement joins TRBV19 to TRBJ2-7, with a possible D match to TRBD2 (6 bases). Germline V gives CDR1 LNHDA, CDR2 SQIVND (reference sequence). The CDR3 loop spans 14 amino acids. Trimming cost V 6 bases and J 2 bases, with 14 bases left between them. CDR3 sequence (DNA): TGTGCCAGTAGCATTAGGACGGGGGCCTACGAGCAGTACTTC. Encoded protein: CASSIRTGAYEQYF.

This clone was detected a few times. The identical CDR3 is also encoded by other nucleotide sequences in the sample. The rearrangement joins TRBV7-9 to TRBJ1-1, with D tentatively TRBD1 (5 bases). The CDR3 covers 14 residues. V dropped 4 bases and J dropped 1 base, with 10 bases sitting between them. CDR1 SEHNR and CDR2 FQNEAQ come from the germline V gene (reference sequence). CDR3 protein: CASSSPGGNTEAFF. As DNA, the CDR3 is TGTGCCAGCAGCTCCCCCGGGGGGAACACTGAAGCTTTCTTT.

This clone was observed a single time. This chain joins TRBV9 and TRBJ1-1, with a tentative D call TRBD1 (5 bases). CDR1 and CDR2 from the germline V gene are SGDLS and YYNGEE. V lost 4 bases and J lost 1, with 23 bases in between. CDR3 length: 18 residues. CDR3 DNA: TGTGCCAGCAGCCCTAGGGAGGTGACGGGGGGTAGGAACACTGAAGCTTTCTTT. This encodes CASSPREVTGGRNTEAFF. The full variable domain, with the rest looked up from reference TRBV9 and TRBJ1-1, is DSGVTQTPKHLITATGQRVTLRCSPRSGDLSVYWYQQSLDQGLQFLIQYYNGEERAKGNILERFSAQQFPDLHSELNLSSLELGDSALYFCASSPREVTGGRNTEAFFGQGTRLTVV.

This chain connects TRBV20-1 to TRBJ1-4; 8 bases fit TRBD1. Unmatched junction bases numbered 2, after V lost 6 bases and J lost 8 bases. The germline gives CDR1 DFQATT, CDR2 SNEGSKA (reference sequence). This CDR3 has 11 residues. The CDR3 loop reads CSARTGEKLFF. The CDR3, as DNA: TGCAGTGCGCGGACAGGGGAAAAACTGTTTTTT.

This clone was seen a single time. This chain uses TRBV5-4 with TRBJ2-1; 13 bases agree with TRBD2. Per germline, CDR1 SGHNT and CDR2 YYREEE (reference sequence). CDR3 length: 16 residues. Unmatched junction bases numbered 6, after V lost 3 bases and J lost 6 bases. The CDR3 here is CASSSLLAGGLNEQFF. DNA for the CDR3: TGTGCCAGCAGCTCCCTACTAGCGGGGGGGCTCAATGAGCAGTTCTTC.

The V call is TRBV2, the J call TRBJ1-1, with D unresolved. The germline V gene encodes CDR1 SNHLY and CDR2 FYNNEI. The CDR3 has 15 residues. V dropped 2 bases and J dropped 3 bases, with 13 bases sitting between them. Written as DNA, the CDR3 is TGTGCCAGCAGTGAAAGAGGGAATCAGTACACTGAAGCTTTCTTT. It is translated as CASSERGNQYTEAFF.

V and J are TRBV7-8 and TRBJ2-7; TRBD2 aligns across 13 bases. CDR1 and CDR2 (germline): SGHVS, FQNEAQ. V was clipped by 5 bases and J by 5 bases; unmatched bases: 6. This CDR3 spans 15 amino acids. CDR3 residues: CASSPRTSGGDEQYF. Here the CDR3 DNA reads TGTGCCAGCAGCCCACGGACTAGCGGGGGAGACGAGCAGTACTTC.

The CDR3 here is CAISDRDRGETDTQYF. The CDR3 nucleotides read TGTGCCATCAGTGACCGGGACAGGGGTGAAACAGATACGCAGTATTTT. J is TRBJ2-3 and V is TRBV10-3, with 10 bases lining up with TRBD1. Germline loops: CDR1 ENHRY, CDR2 SYGVKD. Losses at the gene ends were 3 bases for V and 3 bases for J; bases not matched to a gene: 6. The CDR3 extends over 16 amino acids.

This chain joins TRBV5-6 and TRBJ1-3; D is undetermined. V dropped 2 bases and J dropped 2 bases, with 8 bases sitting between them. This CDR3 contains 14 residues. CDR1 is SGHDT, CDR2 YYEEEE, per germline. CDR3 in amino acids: CASSLRGPGNTIYF. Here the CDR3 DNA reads TGTGCCAGCAGCTTAAGAGGGCCTGGAAACACCATATATTTT.

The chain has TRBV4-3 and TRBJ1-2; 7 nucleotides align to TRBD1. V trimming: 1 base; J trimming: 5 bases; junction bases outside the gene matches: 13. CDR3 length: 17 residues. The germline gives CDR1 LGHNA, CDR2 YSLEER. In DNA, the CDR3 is TGCGCCAGCAGCCAAGCTAAAGATTCAGGGACAGTATATGGCTACACCTTC. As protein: CASSQAKDSGTVYGYTF.

The CDR3 DNA follows: TGTGCCAGCAGTTACAGCAGGGGAGAGACCCAGTACTTC. It specifies CASSYSRGETQYF. J is TRBJ2-5 and V is TRBV6-5, with a tentative D call TRBD1 (6 bases). The CDR3 is 13 residues long. V dropped 2 bases and J dropped 4 bases, with 8 bases sitting between them. Germline CDR1 MNHEY, CDR2 SVGAGI.

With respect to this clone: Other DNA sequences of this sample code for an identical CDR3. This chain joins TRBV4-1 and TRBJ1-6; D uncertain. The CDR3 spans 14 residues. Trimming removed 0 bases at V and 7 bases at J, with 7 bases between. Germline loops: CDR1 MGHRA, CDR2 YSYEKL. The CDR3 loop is CASSQEGGNSPLHF. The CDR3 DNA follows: TGCGCCAGCAGCCAAGAAGGAGGGAATTCACCCCTCCACTTT.

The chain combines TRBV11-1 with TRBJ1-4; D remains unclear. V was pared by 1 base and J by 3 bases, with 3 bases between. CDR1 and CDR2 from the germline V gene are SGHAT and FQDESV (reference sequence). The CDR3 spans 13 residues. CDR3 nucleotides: TGTGCCAGCAGCTTAGGAGCTAATGAAAAACTGTTTTTT. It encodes CASSLGANEKLFF.

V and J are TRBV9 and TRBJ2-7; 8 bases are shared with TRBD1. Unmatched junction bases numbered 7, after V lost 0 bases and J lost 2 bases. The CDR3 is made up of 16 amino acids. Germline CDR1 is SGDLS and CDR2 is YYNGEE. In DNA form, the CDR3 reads TGTGCCAGCAGCGTAGATCCCGGACAGGGCACCTACGAGCAGTACTTC. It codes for CASSVDPGQGTYEQYF.

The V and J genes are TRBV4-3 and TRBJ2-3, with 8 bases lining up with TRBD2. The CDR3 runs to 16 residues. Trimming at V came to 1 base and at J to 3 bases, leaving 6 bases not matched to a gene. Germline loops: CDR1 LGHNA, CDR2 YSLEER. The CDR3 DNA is TGCGCCAGCAGCCAAGTGGCTAGCGGGCTAACAGATACGCAGTATTTT. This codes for CASSQVASGLTDTQYF.

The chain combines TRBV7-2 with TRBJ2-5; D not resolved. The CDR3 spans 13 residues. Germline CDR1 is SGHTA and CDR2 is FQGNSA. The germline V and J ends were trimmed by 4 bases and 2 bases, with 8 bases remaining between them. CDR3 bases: TGTGCCAGCAGCTCACACCCTCAAGAGACCCAGTACTTC. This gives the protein CASSSHPQETQYF.

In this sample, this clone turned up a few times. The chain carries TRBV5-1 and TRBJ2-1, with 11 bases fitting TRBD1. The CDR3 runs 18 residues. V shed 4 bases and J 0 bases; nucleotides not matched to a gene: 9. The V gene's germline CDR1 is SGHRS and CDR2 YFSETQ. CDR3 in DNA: TGCGCCAGCAGCCCTGGACAGGGGGCAACGAGCTCCTACAATGAGCAGTTCTTC. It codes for CASSPGQGATSSYNEQFF.

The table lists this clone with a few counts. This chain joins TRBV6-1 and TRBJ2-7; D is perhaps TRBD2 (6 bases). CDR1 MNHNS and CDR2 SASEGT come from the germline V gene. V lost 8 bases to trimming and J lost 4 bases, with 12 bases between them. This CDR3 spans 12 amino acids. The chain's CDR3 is CASRGSVYEQYF. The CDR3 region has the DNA TGTGCCAGCCGGGGGTCAGTATACGAGCAGTACTTC.

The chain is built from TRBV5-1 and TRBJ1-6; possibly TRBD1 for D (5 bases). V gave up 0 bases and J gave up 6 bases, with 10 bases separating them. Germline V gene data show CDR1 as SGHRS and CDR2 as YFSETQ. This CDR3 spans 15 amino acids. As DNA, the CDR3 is TGCGCCAGCAGCTTGGACAACAGGTCTAATTCACCCCTCCACTTT. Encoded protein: CASSLDNRSNSPLHF.

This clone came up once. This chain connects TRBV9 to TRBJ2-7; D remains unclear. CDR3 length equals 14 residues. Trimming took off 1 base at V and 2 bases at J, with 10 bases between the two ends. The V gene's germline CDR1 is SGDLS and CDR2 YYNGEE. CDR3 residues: CASSVLAATYEQYF. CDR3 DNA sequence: TGTGCCAGCAGCGTATTGGCGGCAACCTACGAGCAGTACTTC. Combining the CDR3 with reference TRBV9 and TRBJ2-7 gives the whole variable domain DSGVTQTPKHLITATGQRVTLRCSPRSGDLSVYWYQQSLDQGLQFLIQYYNGEERAKGNILERFSAQQFPDLHSELNLSSLELGDSALYFCASSVLAATYEQYFGPGTRLTVT.